This TCR beta chain is drawn from a study of identifying expanded T cells in peripheral blood. Using immunoSEQ multiplex PCR, the repertoire was profiled, and TCRdb retains in-frame clones only, with some absent. This sample carries around 100,000 clones, around nine tenths of them seen once, and the ten largest clones take about 5.9%. Source material: blood. The origin of this receptor is a person between 18 and 69 years old in good health.

CDR3 residues: CASSTRPTSPYYEQYF. The DNA of the CDR3 is TGTGCCAGCAGTACCCGACCGACTTCCCCTTACTACGAGCAGTACTTC. This chain connects TRBV27 to TRBJ2-7, with D uncertain. The V end was cut by 5 bases, the J end by 3 bases, with 20 bases between. The CDR3 is made up of 16 amino acids. Germline CDR1 and CDR2: MNHEY and SMNVEV (reference sequence).